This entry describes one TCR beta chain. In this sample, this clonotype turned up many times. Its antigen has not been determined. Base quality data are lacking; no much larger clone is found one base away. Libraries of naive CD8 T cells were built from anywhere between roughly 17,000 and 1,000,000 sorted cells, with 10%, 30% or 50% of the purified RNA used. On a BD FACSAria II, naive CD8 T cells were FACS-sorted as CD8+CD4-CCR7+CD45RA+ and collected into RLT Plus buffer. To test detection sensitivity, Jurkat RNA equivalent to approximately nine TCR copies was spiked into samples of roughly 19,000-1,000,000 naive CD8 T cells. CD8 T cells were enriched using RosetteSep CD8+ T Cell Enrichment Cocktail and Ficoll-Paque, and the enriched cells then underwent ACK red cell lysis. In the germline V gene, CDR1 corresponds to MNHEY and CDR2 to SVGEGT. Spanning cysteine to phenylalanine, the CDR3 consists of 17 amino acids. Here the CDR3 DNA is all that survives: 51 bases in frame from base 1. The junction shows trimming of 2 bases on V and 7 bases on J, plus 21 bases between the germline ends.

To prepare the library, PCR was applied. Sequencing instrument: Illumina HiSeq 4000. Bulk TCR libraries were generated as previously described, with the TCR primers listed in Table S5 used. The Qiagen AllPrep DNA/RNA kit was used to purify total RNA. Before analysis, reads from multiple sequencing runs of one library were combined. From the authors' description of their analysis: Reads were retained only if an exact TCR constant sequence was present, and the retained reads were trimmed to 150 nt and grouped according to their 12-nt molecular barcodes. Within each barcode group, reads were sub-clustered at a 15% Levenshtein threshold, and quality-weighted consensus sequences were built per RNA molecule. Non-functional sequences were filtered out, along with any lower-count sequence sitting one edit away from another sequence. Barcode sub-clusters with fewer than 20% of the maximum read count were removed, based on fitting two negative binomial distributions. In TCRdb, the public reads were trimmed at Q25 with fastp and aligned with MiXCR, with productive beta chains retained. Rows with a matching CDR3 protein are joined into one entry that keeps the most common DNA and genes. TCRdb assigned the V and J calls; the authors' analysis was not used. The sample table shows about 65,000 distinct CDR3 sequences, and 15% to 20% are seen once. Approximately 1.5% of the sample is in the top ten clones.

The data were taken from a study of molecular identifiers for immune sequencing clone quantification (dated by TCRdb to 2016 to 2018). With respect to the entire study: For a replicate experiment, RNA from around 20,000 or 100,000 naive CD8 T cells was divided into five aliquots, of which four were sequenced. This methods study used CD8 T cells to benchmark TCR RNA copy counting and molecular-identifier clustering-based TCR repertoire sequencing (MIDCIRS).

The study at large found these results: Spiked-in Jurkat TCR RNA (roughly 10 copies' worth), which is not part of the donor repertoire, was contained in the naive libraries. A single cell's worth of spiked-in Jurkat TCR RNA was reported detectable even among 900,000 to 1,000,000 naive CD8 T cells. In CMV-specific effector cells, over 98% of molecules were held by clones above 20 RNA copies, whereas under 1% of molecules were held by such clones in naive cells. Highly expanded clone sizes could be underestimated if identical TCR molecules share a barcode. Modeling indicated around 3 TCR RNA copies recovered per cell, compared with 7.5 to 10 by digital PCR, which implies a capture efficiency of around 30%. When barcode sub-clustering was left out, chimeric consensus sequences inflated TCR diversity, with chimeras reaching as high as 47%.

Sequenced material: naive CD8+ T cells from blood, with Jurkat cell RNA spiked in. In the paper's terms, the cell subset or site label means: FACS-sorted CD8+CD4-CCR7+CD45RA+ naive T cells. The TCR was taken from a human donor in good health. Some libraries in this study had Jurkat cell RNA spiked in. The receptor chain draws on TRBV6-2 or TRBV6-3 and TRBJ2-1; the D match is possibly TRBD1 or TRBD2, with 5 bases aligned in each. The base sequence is TGTGCCAGCAGTTACAACATGGGTAGAGGGGACGGGAATGAGCAGTTCTTC. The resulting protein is CASSYNMGRGDGNEQFF.